These 16 T cell receptor beta chains were all obtained from the same sample, sequenced in a study of T cell repertoires in cytomegalovirus infection. The antigens for these receptors are not known. TCRdb processed the reads anew with MiXCR; each CDR3 protein has one entry. The sample consists of fewer than 650,000 distinct CDR3 sequences, about 39% of them appearing once. The specimen comprised cultured PBMCs, sampled from culture after CMV antigen stimulation. These receptors originate from a human donor in good health (CMV status not recorded). Some clones in this sample may be carry-over from other donors' samples.

This sequence joins TRBV7-2 and TRBJ2-1, with D hard to call. CDR3 length equals 14 residues. Trimming took 10 bases from V and 1 from J, leaving 14 bases between them. Germline V gene sequence: CDR1 SGHTA, CDR2 FQGNSA. The CDR3 DNA follows: TGTGCCACCGGCGACAATCCTTCCTACAATGAGCAGTTCTTC. As protein: CATGDNPSYNEQFF.

This clonotype showed up many times. The junction and the germline gene differ at one end; a read error may be behind it. The chain carries TRBV12-3 or TRBV12-4 and TRBJ1-2; TRBD1 matches 7 bases. This CDR3 has 13 residues. The CDR3 spells CASSLGGNYGYTF. For the CDR3, the DNA is TGTGCCAGCAGCTTAGGGGGCAACTATGGCTACACCTTC.

This clonotype was picked up a small number of times. V and J are TRBV7-8 and TRBJ2-5; a possible D gene is TRBD1 (5 bases). The CDR3 runs to 13 residues. Germline V gene sequence: CDR1 SGHVS, CDR2 FQNEAQ. Trimming took off 3 bases at V and 5 bases at J, with 10 bases between the two ends. The CDR3 region is CASSFGHRETQYF. Here the CDR3 DNA reads TGTGCCAGCAGCTTTGGACATCGGGAGACCCAGTACTTC.

This clonotype showed up just a few times. This chain's CDR3 is CASSSPREWKTQYF. In DNA, the CDR3 is TGTGCCAGCAGCTCTCCCCGGGAGTGGAAGACCCAGTACTTC. The chain recombines TRBV7-2 with TRBJ2-5; the D gene is possibly TRBD2 (6 bases). This CDR3 region has 14 residues. Germline V gene data show CDR1 as SGHTA and CDR2 as FQGNSA. V lost 4 bases, J lost 6 bases, and 15 bases lay in between.

As to this clonotype: This sequence may be a read error, since a much larger clone differs from it by one base. V is TRBV11-2 and J is TRBJ2-2; no firm D call. The V gene's germline CDR1 is SGHAT and CDR2 FQNNGV. The CDR3 loop spans 13 amino acids. V was trimmed by 2 bases and J by 3 bases, leaving 4 bases between them. For the CDR3, the DNA is TGTGCCAGCAGCTTATCGGACACCGGGGAGCTGTTTTTT. Its protein is CASSLSDTGELFF.

V and J are TRBV20-1 and TRBJ2-7; 7 bases line up with TRBD2. Germline V lookup: CDR1 DFQATT, CDR2 SNEGSKA (reference sequence). The CDR3 has 16 residues. J gave up 1 base and V 6 bases, and 15 bases lay outside the gene matches. This CDR3 is CSASTPRTSFSYEQYF. The CDR3 region has the DNA TGCAGTGCCTCGACACCCCGGACTAGTTTTTCCTACGAGCAGTACTTC.

The V call is TRBV4-1, the J call TRBJ2-2; 11 bases are shared with TRBD1. Germline trimming cut 0 bases from V and 4 bases from J; bases unmatched to any gene: 1. Germline CDR1 is MGHRA and CDR2 is YSYEKL. The CDR3 runs 16 residues. Here the CDR3 DNA reads TGCGCCAGCAGCCAAGAGGGACAGGGGGTCACCGGGGAGCTGTTTTTT. This codes for CASSQEGQGVTGELFF.

The chain joins TRBV3-1 to TRBJ1-5; D unresolved. The germline CDR1 and CDR2 sequences are LGHDT and YNNKEL (reference sequence). The length of the CDR3 is 13 residues. Trimming stripped 1 base from V and 4 bases from J, with 5 bases between. The CDR3 loop is CASSQALNQPQHF. DNA for the CDR3: TGTGCCAGCAGCCAAGCACTAAATCAGCCCCAGCATTTT.

The table lists this clonotype with a few counts. The rearrangement joins TRBV19 to TRBJ1-5; D is unclear. There are 15 residues in the CDR3. The V end was cut by 7 bases, the J end by 0 bases, with 13 bases between. CDR1 and CDR2 (germline): LNHDA, SQIVND (reference sequence). The CDR3 nucleotides read TGTGCCAGTACCCCCTCGGGCAATAGCAATCAGCCCCAGCATTTT. It specifies CASTPSGNSNQPQHF.

This rearrangement joins TRBV2 to TRBJ2-7; no definite D call. The CDR3 totals 15 residues. The V and J ends lost 3 bases and 7 bases respectively, with 19 bases between them. Germline V CDR1 and CDR2: SNHLY, FYNNEI. For the CDR3, the DNA is TGTGCCAGCAGTGACGTGTTTGCCGGAATGGGGGAGCAGTACTTC. Protein sequence: CASSDVFAGMGEQYF.

This chain links TRBV6-6 with TRBJ2-3; 7 nucleotides agree with TRBD2. V gave up 4 bases and J gave up 2 bases; unmatched junction bases: 9. This CDR3 region has 16 residues. Per the germline V gene, CDR1 is MNHNY and CDR2 is SVGAGI (reference sequence). The CDR3 spells CASSLGAGEYTDTQYF. CDR3 DNA: TGTGCCAGCAGTTTAGGGGCGGGAGAATACACAGATACGCAGTATTTT.

The genes are TRBV4-1 and TRBJ2-7; a possible D gene is TRBD1 (5 bases). The CDR3 contains 14 residues. V was cut by 3 bases and J by 3 bases, with 12 bases left in between. Per germline, CDR1 MGHRA and CDR2 YSYEKL. The CDR3 coding sequence is TGCGCCAGCAGCCATAGGGGCGAGATCTACGAGCAGTACTTC. It codes for CASSHRGEIYEQYF.

The V and J genes are TRBV12-3 or TRBV12-4 and TRBJ2-3; D uncertain. The CDR3 contains 11 residues. V was clipped by 6 bases and J by 4 bases, with 5 bases between them. The CDR3 region has the DNA TGTGCCAGCAGGGCGGCAGATACGCAGTATTTT. Its translation is CASRAADTQYF.

This clonotype was recorded a few times. The gene calls are TRBV6-1 and TRBJ2-5, with D uncertain. The CDR3 has 14 amino acids. Germline V gene data show CDR1 as MNHNS and CDR2 as SASEGT. Deletions cut 3 bases from V and 3 bases from J, with 11 bases between. CDR3: CASSEGTLKETQYF. CDR3 coding DNA: TGTGCCAGCAGTGAGGGAACTTTGAAAGAGACCCAGTACTTC.

This sequence joins TRBV2 and TRBJ1-4, with 11 nucleotides matching TRBD1. The J segment lost 9 bases and the V segment lost 8 bases, leaving 5 bases of the junction unmatched. The CDR3 loop spans 13 amino acids. Germline CDR1 and CDR2: SNHLY and FYNNEI. The CDR3 is CASSGTGGKKLFF. Here the CDR3 DNA reads TGTGCCAGCTCGGGGACAGGGGGGAAAAAACTGTTTTTT.

The chain couples TRBV4-1 to TRBJ2-3; TRBD2 is a possible D gene (6 bases). The germline CDR1 and CDR2 sequences are MGHRA and YSYEKL. Trimming took off 2 bases at V and 3 bases at J, with 12 bases between the two ends. The CDR3 has 15 residues. The CDR3 sequence is CASSQTAGWTDTQYF. Written as DNA, the CDR3 is TGCGCCAGCAGCCAAACCGCGGGATGGACAGATACGCAGTATTTT.